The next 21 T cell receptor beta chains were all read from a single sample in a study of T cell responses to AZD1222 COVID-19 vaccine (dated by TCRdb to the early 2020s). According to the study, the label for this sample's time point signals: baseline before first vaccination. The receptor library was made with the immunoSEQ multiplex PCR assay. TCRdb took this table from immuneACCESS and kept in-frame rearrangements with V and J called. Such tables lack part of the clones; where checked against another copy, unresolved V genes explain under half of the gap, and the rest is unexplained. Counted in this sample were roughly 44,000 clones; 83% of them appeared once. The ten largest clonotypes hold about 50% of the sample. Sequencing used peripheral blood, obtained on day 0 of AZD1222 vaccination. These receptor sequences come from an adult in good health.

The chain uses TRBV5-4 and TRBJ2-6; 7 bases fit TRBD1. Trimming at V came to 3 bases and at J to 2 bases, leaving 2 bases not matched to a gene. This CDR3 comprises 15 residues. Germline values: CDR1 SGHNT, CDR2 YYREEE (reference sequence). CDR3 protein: CASSSQGAGANVLTF. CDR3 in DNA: TGTGCCAGCAGCTCCCAGGGGGCTGGGGCCAACGTCCTGACTTTC.

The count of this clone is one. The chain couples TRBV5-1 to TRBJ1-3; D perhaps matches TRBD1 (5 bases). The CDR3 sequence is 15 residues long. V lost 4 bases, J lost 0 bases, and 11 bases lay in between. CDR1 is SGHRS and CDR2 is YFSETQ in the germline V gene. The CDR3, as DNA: TGCGCCAGCAGCCCGGGACCGAACTCTGGAAACACCATATATTTT. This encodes CASSPGPNSGNTIYF. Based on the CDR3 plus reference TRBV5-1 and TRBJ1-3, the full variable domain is KAGVTQTPRYLIKTRGQQVTLSCSPISGHRSVSWYQQTPGQGLQFLFEYFSETQRNKGNFPGRFSGRQFSNSRSEMNVSTLELGDSALYLCASSPGPNSGNTIYFGEGSWLTVV.

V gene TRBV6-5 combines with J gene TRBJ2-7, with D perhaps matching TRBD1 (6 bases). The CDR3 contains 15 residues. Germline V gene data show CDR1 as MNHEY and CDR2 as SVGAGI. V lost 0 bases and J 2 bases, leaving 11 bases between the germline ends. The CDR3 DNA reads TGTGCCAGCAGTTACTCTGGGGACACCACCTACGAGCAGTACTTC. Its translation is CASSYSGDTTYEQYF.

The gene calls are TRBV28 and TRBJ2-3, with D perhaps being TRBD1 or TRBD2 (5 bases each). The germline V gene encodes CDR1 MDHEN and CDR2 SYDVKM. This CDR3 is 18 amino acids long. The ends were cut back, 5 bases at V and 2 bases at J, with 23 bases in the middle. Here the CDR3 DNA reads TGTGCCAGCAGTGCCTCCGGGTGGGGGTATATTACCACAGATACGCAGTATTTT. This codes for CASSASGWGYITTDTQYF.

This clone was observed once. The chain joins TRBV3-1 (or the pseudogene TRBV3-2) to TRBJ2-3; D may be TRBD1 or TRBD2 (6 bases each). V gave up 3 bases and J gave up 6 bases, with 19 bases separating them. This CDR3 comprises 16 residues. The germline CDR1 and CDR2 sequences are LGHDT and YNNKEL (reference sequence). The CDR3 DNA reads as TGTGCCAGCAGCCATCCCCGGGGGCCCTGGAGGGATACGCAGTATTTT. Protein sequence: CASSHPRGPWRDTQYF.

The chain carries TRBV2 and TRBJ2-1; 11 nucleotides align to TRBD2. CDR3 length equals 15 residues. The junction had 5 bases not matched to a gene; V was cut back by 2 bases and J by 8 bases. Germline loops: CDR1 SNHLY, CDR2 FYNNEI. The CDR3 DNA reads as TGTGCCAGCAGTGAACTAGCGGGGGGAATTGATGAGCAGTTCTTC. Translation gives CASSELAGGIDEQFF.

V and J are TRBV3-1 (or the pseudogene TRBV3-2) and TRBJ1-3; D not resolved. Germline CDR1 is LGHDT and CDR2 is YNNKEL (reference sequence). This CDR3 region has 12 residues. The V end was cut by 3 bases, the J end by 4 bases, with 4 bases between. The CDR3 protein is CASSHLGNTIYF. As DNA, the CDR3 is TGTGCCAGCAGCCACTTAGGAAACACCATATATTTT.

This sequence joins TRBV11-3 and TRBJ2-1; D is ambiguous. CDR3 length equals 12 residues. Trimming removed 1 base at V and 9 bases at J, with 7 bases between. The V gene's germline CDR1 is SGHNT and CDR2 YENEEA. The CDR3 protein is CASSLGSSEQFF. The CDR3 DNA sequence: TGTGCCAGCAGCTTAGGGTCGAGTGAGCAGTTCTTC.

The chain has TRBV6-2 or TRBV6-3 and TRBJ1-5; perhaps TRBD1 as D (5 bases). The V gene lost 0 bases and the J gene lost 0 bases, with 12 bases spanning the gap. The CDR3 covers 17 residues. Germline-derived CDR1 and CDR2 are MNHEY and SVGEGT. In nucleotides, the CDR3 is TGTGCCAGCAGTTACTCGGCAGGACAAAATAGCAATCAGCCCCAGCATTTT. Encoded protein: CASSYSAGQNSNQPQHF.

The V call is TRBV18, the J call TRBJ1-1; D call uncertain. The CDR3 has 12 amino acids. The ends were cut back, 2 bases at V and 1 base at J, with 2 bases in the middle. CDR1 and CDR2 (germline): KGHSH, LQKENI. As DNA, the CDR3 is TGTGCCAGCTCACCAGCGAACACTGAAGCTTTCTTT. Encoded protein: CASSPANTEAFF.

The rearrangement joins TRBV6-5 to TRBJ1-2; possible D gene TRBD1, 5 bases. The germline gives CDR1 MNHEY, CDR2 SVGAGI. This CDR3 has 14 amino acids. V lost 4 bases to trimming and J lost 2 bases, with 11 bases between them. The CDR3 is CASSFGTGNYGYTF. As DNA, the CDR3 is TGTGCCAGCAGTTTCGGGACGGGGAACTATGGCTACACCTTC.

CDR3: CASSPNRGRGEQYF. The DNA for the CDR3 is TGTGCCAGCAGTCCCAACAGGGGGCGAGGTGAGCAGTACTTC. The V call is TRBV27, the J call TRBJ2-7; 9 nucleotides agree with TRBD1. The length of the CDR3 is 14 residues. With 5 bases clipped from V and 7 bases from J, the junction kept 9 bases outside the gene matches. CDR1 is MNHEY and CDR2 is SMNVEV in the germline V gene (reference sequence).

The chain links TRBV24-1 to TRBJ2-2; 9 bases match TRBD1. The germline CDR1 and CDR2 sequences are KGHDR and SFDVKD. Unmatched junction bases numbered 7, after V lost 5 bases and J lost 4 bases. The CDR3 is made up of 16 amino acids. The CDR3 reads CATSALDRGSTGELFF. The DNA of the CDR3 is TGTGCCACCAGTGCCCTGGACAGGGGAAGCACCGGGGAGCTGTTTTTT.

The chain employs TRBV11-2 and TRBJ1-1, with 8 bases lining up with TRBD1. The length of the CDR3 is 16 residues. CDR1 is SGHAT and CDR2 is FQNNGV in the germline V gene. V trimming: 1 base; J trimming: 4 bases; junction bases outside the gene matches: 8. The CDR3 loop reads CASSLGGQGAITEAFF. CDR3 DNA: TGTGCCAGCAGCTTAGGAGGTCAGGGGGCTATCACTGAAGCTTTCTTT. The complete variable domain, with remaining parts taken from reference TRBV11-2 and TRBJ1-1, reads EAGVAQSPRYKIIEKRQSVAFWCNPISGHATLYWYQQILGQGPKLLIQFQNNGVVDDSQLPKDRFSAERLKGVDSTLKIQPAKLEDSAVYLCASSLGGQGAITEAFFGQGTRLTVV.

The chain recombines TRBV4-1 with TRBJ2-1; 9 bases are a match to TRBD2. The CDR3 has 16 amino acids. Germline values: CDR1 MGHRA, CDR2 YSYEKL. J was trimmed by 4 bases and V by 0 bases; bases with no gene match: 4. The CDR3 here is CASSQDFSGGYNEQFF. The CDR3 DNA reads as TGCGCCAGCAGCCAAGATTTTAGCGGGGGATACAATGAGCAGTTCTTC.

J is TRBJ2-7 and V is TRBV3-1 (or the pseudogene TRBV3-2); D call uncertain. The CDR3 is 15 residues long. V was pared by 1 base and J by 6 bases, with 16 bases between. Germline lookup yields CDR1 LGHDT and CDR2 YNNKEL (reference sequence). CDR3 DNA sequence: TGTGCCAGCAGCCAAGGGGCGAACTCCGCCTCCGAGCAGTACTTC. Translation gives CASSQGANSASEQYF.

CDR3 bases: TGTGCCAGCAGGCGGGACAGGGGCGCCGAGCAGTACTTC. Translated, it gives CASRRDRGAEQYF. V and J are TRBV3-1 (or the pseudogene TRBV3-2) and TRBJ2-7; 10 bases align to TRBD1. The V and J ends lost 6 bases and 6 bases, in that order; junction bases with no gene match: 5. This CDR3 spans 13 amino acids. The germline V gene encodes CDR1 LGHDT and CDR2 YNNKEL (reference sequence).

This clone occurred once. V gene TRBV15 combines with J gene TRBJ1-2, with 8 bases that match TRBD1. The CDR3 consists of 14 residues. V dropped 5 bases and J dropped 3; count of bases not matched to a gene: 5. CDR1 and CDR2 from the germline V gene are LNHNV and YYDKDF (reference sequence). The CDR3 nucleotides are TGTGCCACCAGCCCTAAACAGGGGGACTATGGCTACACCTTC. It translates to CATSPKQGDYGYTF.

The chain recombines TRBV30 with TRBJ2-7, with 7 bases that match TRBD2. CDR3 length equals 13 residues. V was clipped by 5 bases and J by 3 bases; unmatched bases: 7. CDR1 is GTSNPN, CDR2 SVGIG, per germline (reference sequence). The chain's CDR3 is CAWGAQRGYEQYF. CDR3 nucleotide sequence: TGTGCCTGGGGGGCCCAGCGGGGCTACGAGCAGTACTTC.

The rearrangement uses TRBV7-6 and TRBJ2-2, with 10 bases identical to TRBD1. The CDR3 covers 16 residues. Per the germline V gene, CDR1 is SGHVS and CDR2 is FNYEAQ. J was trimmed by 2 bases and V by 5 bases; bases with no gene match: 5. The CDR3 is CASSPGTGVNTGELFF. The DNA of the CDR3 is TGTGCCAGCAGCCCGGGGACAGGGGTAAACACCGGGGAGCTGTTTTTT.

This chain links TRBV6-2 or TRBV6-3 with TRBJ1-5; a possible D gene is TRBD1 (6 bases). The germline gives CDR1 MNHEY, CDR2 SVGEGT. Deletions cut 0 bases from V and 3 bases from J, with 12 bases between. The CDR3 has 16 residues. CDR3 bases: TGTGCCAGCAGTTACTCGATGTACAGGGTCAATCAGCCCCAGCATTTT. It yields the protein CASSYSMYRVNQPQHF.